These 21 T cell receptor beta chains came from one sample sequenced in a study of blood T cell repertoires in COVID-19. TCRdb's copy holds only in-frame clones and misses some; the assay was immunoSEQ multiplex PCR. This sample has about 180,000 clones; 75% to 90% occur once, and the top ten carry about 6.7%. Specimen: peripheral blood. The receptor set was obtained from a woman aged 40 to 50 with COVID-19, enrolled during active disease.

The chain combines TRBV7-8 with TRBJ2-5, with a tentative D call TRBD1 (5 bases). CDR3 length equals 12 residues. Germline CDR1 reads SGHVS; CDR2 reads FQNEAQ. V gave up 5 bases and J gave up 5 bases, with 9 bases separating them. CDR3 in DNA: TGTGCCAGCAGCGGGGCAAGGGAGACCCAGTACTTC. This encodes CASSGARETQYF.

The V gene is TRBV28, the J gene TRBJ2-7; the D gene is possibly TRBD1 (5 bases). CDR3 size: 14 residues. Germline V lookup: CDR1 MDHEN, CDR2 SYDVKM. V was trimmed by 6 bases and J by 3 bases, leaving 15 bases between them. This CDR3 is CASRSPSGLYEQYF. CDR3 nucleotides: TGTGCCAGCAGGTCCCCCTCAGGGCTCTACGAGCAGTACTTC. The whole variable domain, remainder taken from reference TRBV28 and TRBJ2-7, is DVKVTQSSRYLVKRTGEKVFLECVQDMDHENMFWYRQDPGLGLRLIYFSYDVKMKEKGDIPEGYSVSREKKERFSLILESASTNQTSMYLCASRSPSGLYEQYFGPGTRLTVT.

This clone was seen only a few times. This chain joins TRBV27 and TRBJ1-4; 9 bases are shared with TRBD1. Trimming at V came to 5 bases and at J to 5 bases, leaving 6 bases not matched to a gene. CDR1 is MNHEY and CDR2 is SMNVEV in the germline V gene (reference sequence). This CDR3 comprises 15 residues. The CDR3 sequence is CASSQGTGWNEKLFF. CDR3 bases: TGTGCCAGCAGTCAAGGGACAGGGTGGAATGAAAAACTGTTTTTT.

V and J are TRBV13 and TRBJ1-1; D gene ambiguous. V dropped 2 bases and J dropped 2 bases, with 6 bases sitting between them. Germline V gene sequence: CDR1 PRHDT, CDR2 FYEKMQ (reference sequence). This CDR3 is 13 amino acids long. CDR3 in amino acids: CASSLQINTEAFF. The DNA of the CDR3 is TGTGCCAGCAGCTTACAGATAAACACTGAAGCTTTCTTT. Together with reference TRBV13 and TRBJ1-1, the CDR3 gives the full variable domain: AAGVIQSPRHLIKEKRETATLKCYPIPRHDTVYWYQQGPGQDPQFLISFYEKMQSDKGSIPDRFSAQQFSDYHSELNMSSLELGDSALYFCASSLQINTEAFFGQGTRLTVV.

The chain couples TRBV19 to TRBJ1-2; unclear D gene. Germline CDR1 is LNHDA and CDR2 is SQIVND (reference sequence). The CDR3 covers 18 residues. The V end lost 5 bases, the J end lost 0 bases, and 22 bases lay between the germline ends. The CDR3 sequence is CASSPRELRTQANYGYTF. The CDR3 DNA follows: TGTGCCAGTAGTCCCCGGGAACTACGAACCCAAGCTAACTATGGCTACACCTTC.

CDR3 in amino acids: CASSVGGQANYGYTF. Written as DNA, the CDR3 is TGTGCCAGCAGCGTAGGGGGACAGGCTAACTATGGCTACACCTTC. V is TRBV9 and J is TRBJ1-2, with 8 bases fitting TRBD1. With 0 bases clipped from V and 0 bases from J, the junction kept 1 base outside the gene matches. This CDR3 has 15 residues. Germline CDR1 SGDLS, CDR2 YYNGEE.

This clone was picked up a small number of times. This chain uses TRBV5-1 with TRBJ1-5; TRBD1 matches at 10 bases. The germline V gene has CDR1 SGHRS and CDR2 YFSETQ. CDR3 size: 16 residues. Unmatched junction bases numbered 9, after V lost 2 bases and J lost 7 bases. The CDR3 DNA sequence: TGCGCCAGCAGCTTCCGACAGGGGGCGCTTCGCCAGCCCCAGCATTTT. Translated, it gives CASSFRQGALRQPQHF.

This chain links TRBV27 with TRBJ2-7; D is possibly TRBD1 (7 bases). Between the trimmed V and J ends, which lost 5 bases and 7 bases, there was a span of 24 bases. Germline V gene data show CDR1 as MNHEY and CDR2 as SMNVEV (reference sequence). The length of the CDR3 is 16 residues. This CDR3 is CASSPHSQGRSSEQYF. CDR3 in DNA: TGTGCCAGCAGTCCCCATTCACAGGGGAGGTCAAGTGAGCAGTACTTC.

The chain employs TRBV25-1 and TRBJ1-5; D is undetermined. V was pared by 4 bases and J by 4 bases, with 5 bases between. Germline V gene sequence: CDR1 MGHDK, CDR2 SYGVNS. The CDR3 length is 12 residues. CDR3 in DNA: TGTGCCAGCAGTGCGGTTAATCAGCCCCAGCATTTT. This sequence encodes CASSAVNQPQHF.

This sequence joins TRBV18 and TRBJ1-1, with a tentative D call TRBD1 (6 bases). The CDR3 consists of 16 residues. Germline V gives CDR1 KGHSH, CDR2 LQKENI. The V end lost 5 bases, the J end lost 4 bases, and 20 bases lay between the germline ends. The DNA for the CDR3 is TGTGCCAGCTCATCCGGTTCGAGGGGACAATCCACTGAAGCTTTCTTT. Its translation: CASSSGSRGQSTEAFF.

The CDR3: CASYRTGAVKLFF. The CDR3 bases are TGTGCCAGTTACCGGACAGGGGCAGTAAAACTGTTTTTT. V is TRBV2 and J is TRBJ1-4; 9 bases fit TRBD1. With V trimmed by 9 bases and J by 10 bases, 9 bases remained unmatched. The CDR3 extends over 13 amino acids. Germline V gene lookup returns CDR1 SNHLY and CDR2 FYNNEI.

The V gene is TRBV20-1, the J gene TRBJ2-7, with D possibly being TRBD1 (6 bases). This CDR3 has 11 amino acids. Trimming shortened V by 4 bases and J by 4 bases, and 8 bases separated the two germline ends. Germline V gives CDR1 DFQATT, CDR2 SNEGSKA (reference sequence). The CDR3 reads CSANRDYEQYF. Written as DNA, the CDR3 is TGCAGTGCTAACAGGGATTACGAGCAGTACTTC.

The rearrangement links TRBV9 to TRBJ2-7; D possibly corresponds to TRBD2 (5 bases). The CDR3 extends over 16 amino acids. The germline CDR1 and CDR2 sequences are SGDLS and YYNGEE. With 4 bases removed from V and 2 bases from J, the gap between germline ends came to 19 bases. CDR3 amino acids: CASSPQSGRVAYEQYF. For the CDR3, the DNA is TGTGCCAGCAGCCCCCAGTCTGGGCGGGTGGCCTACGAGCAGTACTTC.

The rearrangement uses TRBV6-5 and TRBJ2-7; maybe TRBD2 (7 bases). CDR3 length: 14 residues. The V gene's germline CDR1 is MNHEY and CDR2 SVGAGI. V was trimmed by 0 bases and J by 7 bases, leaving 13 bases between them. CDR3 sequence: CASSYSGGAEEQYF. CDR3 coding DNA: TGTGCCAGCAGTTACTCGGGGGGGGCGGAAGAGCAGTACTTC.

The chain couples TRBV7-9 to TRBJ2-7; 9 bases map to TRBD1. V lost 6 bases, J lost 0 bases, and 9 bases stayed unmatched. The length of the CDR3 is 16 residues. CDR1 is SEHNR and CDR2 is FQNEAQ in the germline V gene (reference sequence). The CDR3 here is CASSFTPGQGSYEQYF. DNA of the CDR3: TGTGCCAGCAGTTTTACTCCGGGACAGGGCTCCTACGAGCAGTACTTC. Full variable domain (missing parts from reference TRBV7-9 and TRBJ2-7): DTGVSQNPRHKITKRGQNVTFRCDPISEHNRLYWYRQTLGQGPEFLTYFQNEAQLEKSRLLSDRFSAERPKGSFSTLEIQRTEQGDSAMYLCASSFTPGQGSYEQYFGPGTRLTVT.

The chain recombines TRBV9 with TRBJ2-5, with D possibly being TRBD1 (6 bases). Trimming removed 3 bases at V and 4 bases at J, with 16 bases between. CDR3 size: 15 residues. Germline values: CDR1 SGDLS, CDR2 YYNGEE. CDR3 in DNA: TGTGCCAGCAGCGGTTTGTCAGGGGCACCAGAGACCCAGTACTTC. Amino acid sequence: CASSGLSGAPETQYF.

This clone has just one count. The chain links TRBV5-6 to TRBJ1-2, with D unclear. This CDR3 contains 11 residues. Trimming removed 4 bases from V and 7 bases from J, with 8 bases in between. CDR1 is SGHDT and CDR2 is YYEEEE in the germline V gene. CDR3 in DNA: TGTGCCAGCAGCCAGTCAGGTGGCTACACCTTC. As protein: CASSQSGGYTF.

This clone was counted between two and nine times. CDR3 in DNA: TGTGCCAGCAGCTTAGAACTAGCTGCCATAGATACGCAGTATTTT. Amino acids: CASSLELAAIDTQYF. The chain carries TRBV7-3 and TRBJ2-3; D is perhaps TRBD2 (6 bases). The ends were cut back, 2 bases at V and 5 bases at J, with 14 bases in the middle. The CDR3 length is 15 residues. Germline V gene lookup returns CDR1 SGHTA and CDR2 FQGTGA.

This clone was counted once. The chain combines TRBV6-5 with TRBJ1-1; D is undetermined. The CDR3 has 14 amino acids. V shed 2 bases and J shed 2 bases, with 9 bases lying between them. CDR1 MNHEY and CDR2 SVGAGI come from the germline V gene. The CDR3 protein is CASSYQTSNTEAFF. The CDR3 DNA is TGTGCCAGCAGTTACCAGACATCCAACACTGAAGCTTTCTTT.

The chain employs TRBV6-5 and TRBJ1-2; D is unresolved. This CDR3 spans 13 amino acids. Germline V gene data show CDR1 as MNHEY and CDR2 as SVGAGI. The V end lost 4 bases, the J end lost 8 bases, and 14 bases lay between the germline ends. DNA of the CDR3: TGTGCCAGCAGTTCGGTCGGCACTATGGGCTACACCTTC. Translating gives CASSSVGTMGYTF.

The chain couples TRBV14 to TRBJ2-4; D gene unclear. V was trimmed by 0 bases and J by 8 bases, leaving 8 bases between them. CDR3 length: 13 amino acids. Per germline, CDR1 SGHDN and CDR2 FVKESK. CDR3 bases: TGTGCCAGCAGCCAAGATTGGGCTGACATTCAGTACTTC. This encodes CASSQDWADIQYF.